A single sample gave rise to the 26 T cell receptor beta chains below, sequenced in a study of radiotherapy plus CTLA-4 blockade in lung cancer (dated by TCRdb to 2016 to 2019). The method behind the library was the immunoSEQ multiplex PCR assay. TCRdb retrieved this table from immuneACCESS and kept in-frame rearrangements only. Not all clones are present; in checked studies, unresolved V genes account for under half, and no reason is known for the remainder. The sample table holds 90,000 to 100,000 clones, of which 82% were seen once. Together, the top ten hold over 20% of the sample. The sequencing used peripheral blood, collected from a patient treated with radiotherapy plus ipilimumab. These receptor sequences come from a human donor with non-small cell lung cancer that progressed on radiotherapy plus ipilimumab.

The chain uses TRBV5-1 and TRBJ2-1; 14 nucleotides agree with TRBD2. The ends lost 4 bases at V and 0 bases at J; junction bases unmatched: 6. The CDR3 sequence is 18 residues long. The germline gives CDR1 SGHRS, CDR2 YFSETQ. This chain's CDR3 is CASSPQTSGRASYNEQFF. The CDR3 DNA reads as TGCGCCAGCAGCCCACAGACTAGCGGGAGGGCCTCCTACAATGAGCAGTTCTTC.

The chain combines TRBV15 with TRBJ2-4, with TRBD2 matching 9 bases. Germline values: CDR1 LNHNV, CDR2 YYDKDF (reference sequence). Germline trimming cut 3 bases from V and 0 bases from J; bases unmatched to any gene: 6. The CDR3 covers 17 residues. The CDR3 DNA is TGTGCCACCAGCAGGGACACTAGCGGGTCAGCCAAAAACATTCAGTACTTC. It codes for CATSRDTSGSAKNIQYF.

A remark on this clone: The same CDR3 arises from other DNA sequences in this sample as well. The chain uses TRBV30 and TRBJ1-1, with 7 bases identical to TRBD1. The junction had 7 bases not matched to a gene; V was cut back by 5 bases and J by 4 bases. The germline gives CDR1 GTSNPN, CDR2 SVGIG (reference sequence). This CDR3 is 13 amino acids long. The CDR3 nucleotides are TGTGCCTGGTCTAGACAGGGCCCCACTGAAGCTTTCTTT. It translates to CAWSRQGPTEAFF.

The genes are TRBV6-6 and TRBJ1-1, with 8 bases aligning to TRBD1. With 5 bases clipped from V and 0 bases from J, the junction kept 5 bases outside the gene matches. CDR3 length: 15 amino acids. Germline V gene lookup returns CDR1 MNHNY and CDR2 SVGAGI (reference sequence). CDR3 bases: TGTGCCAGCAGTCGACAGGGGACCATGAACACTGAAGCTTTCTTT. Translating gives CASSRQGTMNTEAFF.

The rearrangement links TRBV7-3 to TRBJ2-5; D gene unclear. Deletions cut 4 bases from V and 5 bases from J, with 8 bases between. Germline values: CDR1 SGHTA, CDR2 FQGTGA. The CDR3 length is 12 residues. The CDR3 DNA follows: TGTGCCAGCAGCTCTGACGGGGAGACCCAGTACTTC. This codes for CASSSDGETQYF. The whole variable domain, remainder taken from reference TRBV7-3 and TRBJ2-5, is GAGVSQTPSNKVTEKGKYVELRCDPISGHTALYWYRQSLGQGPEFLIYFQGTGAADDSGLPNDRFFAVRPEGSVSTLKIQRTERGDSAVYLCASSSDGETQYFGPGTRLLVL.

Worth noting for this clone: Distinct nucleotide sequences in the sample also encode this CDR3. The genes are TRBV5-1 and TRBJ2-5; D remains ambiguous. Deletions cut 5 bases from V and 1 base from J, with 3 bases between. Looked up from germline, CDR1 is SGHRS and CDR2 is YFSETQ. The CDR3 is made up of 11 amino acids. CDR3 nucleotides: TGCGCCAGCAGTTTCCAAGAGACCCAGTACTTC. It translates to CASSFQETQYF.

This clone was observed a handful of times. The CDR3 loop reads CASSWRQGADEQYF. DNA of the CDR3: TGCGCCAGCAGCTGGAGACAGGGGGCGGACGAGCAGTACTTC. The chain employs TRBV5-1 and TRBJ2-7, with 10 bases that match TRBD1. The CDR3 runs to 14 residues. Unmatched junction bases numbered 5, after V lost 3 bases and J lost 5 bases. Germline V gene data show CDR1 as SGHRS and CDR2 as YFSETQ.

The gene calls are TRBV27 and TRBJ2-2; D might be TRBD2 (5 bases). The CDR3 is 15 residues long. Germline-derived CDR1 and CDR2 are MNHEY and SMNVEV (reference sequence). V shed 5 bases and J shed 0 bases, with 10 bases lying between them. CDR3 in amino acids: CASSLADANTGELFF. In DNA, the CDR3 is TGTGCCAGCAGTCTAGCTGACGCGAACACCGGGGAGCTGTTTTTT.

The chain is built from TRBV7-9 and TRBJ2-1, with 7 bases lining up with TRBD2. Looked up from germline, CDR1 is SEHNR and CDR2 is FQNEAQ (reference sequence). The CDR3 contains 16 residues. Trimming cost V 4 bases and J 6 bases; bases outside gene matches: 12. CDR3 sequence (DNA): TGTGCCAGCAGCTCCAACAGACTAGCTATAGGCAATGAGCAGTTCTTC. This translates into CASSSNRLAIGNEQFF.

The chain recombines TRBV19 with TRBJ2-5; D is perhaps TRBD1 (7 bases). Trimming took 7 bases from V and 0 from J, leaving 15 bases between them. This CDR3 comprises 15 residues. CDR1 is LNHDA, CDR2 SQIVND, per germline (reference sequence). The CDR3 region is CASKPGGQHQETQYF. CDR3 sequence (DNA): TGTGCCAGTAAACCCGGGGGACAGCACCAAGAGACCCAGTACTTC. Variable domain in full (rest from reference TRBV19 and TRBJ2-5): DGGITQSPKYLFRKEGQNVTLSCEQNLNHDAMYWYRQDPGQGLRLIYYSQIVNDFQKGDIAEGYSVSREKKESFPLTVTSAQKNPTAFYLCASKPGGQHQETQYFGPGTRLLVL.

The genes are TRBV30 and TRBJ2-5, with D possibly TRBD1 on 6 matching bases. This CDR3 is 14 amino acids long. Germline V gene sequence: CDR1 GTSNPN, CDR2 SVGIG (reference sequence). V was shortened by 8 bases and J by 2 bases, with 18 bases between the two germline ends. CDR3 coding DNA: TGTGCCAGTTATTTAGGGACACAGCAAGAGACCCAGTACTTC. The encoded protein is CASYLGTQQETQYF.

The chain employs TRBV30 and TRBJ1-4, with no clear D. V was trimmed by 1 base and J by 6 bases, leaving 15 bases between them. The CDR3 has 15 amino acids. CDR1 and CDR2 from the germline V gene are GTSNPN and SVGIG (reference sequence). The CDR3 nucleotides read TGTGCCTGGAGTGACCCGGGGAGGTCCGATGAAAAACTGTTTTTT. As protein: CAWSDPGRSDEKLFF.

The chain uses TRBV4-2 and TRBJ2-7; TRBD2 aligns across 8 bases. V shed 0 bases and J 2 bases; nucleotides not matched to a gene: 6. The CDR3 contains 16 residues. CDR1 is LGHNA and CDR2 is YNFKEQ in the germline V gene. In DNA form, the CDR3 reads TGTGCCAGCAGCCAAGAACCGGGGGGGCTAACCTACGAGCAGTACTTC. Amino acid sequence: CASSQEPGGLTYEQYF.

This clone was found once. The chain employs TRBV12-5 and TRBJ2-2, with a weak D call TRBD1 (6 bases). V lost 5 bases and J lost 7, with 17 bases in between. In germline, CDR1 is LGHNT, CDR2 FRNRAP. CDR3 size: 15 residues. The CDR3 coding sequence is TGTGCTAGTGGTGCTGGCCAGGGGCACGGCGGGGAGCTGTTTTTT. Translation: CASGAGQGHGGELFF. The full variable domain, rest sourced from reference TRBV12-5 and TRBJ2-2, is DARVTQTPRHKVTEMGQEVTMRCQPILGHNTVFWYRQTMMQGLELLAYFRNRAPLDDSGMPKDRFSAEMPDATLATLKIQPSEPRDSAVYFCASGAGQGHGGELFFGEGSRLTVL.

CDR3 sequence: CASSLKGAYEQYF. CDR3 nucleotide sequence: TGTGCCAGCAGCTTGAAAGGGGCCTACGAGCAGTACTTC. The chain is built from TRBV5-4 and TRBJ2-7, with D perhaps TRBD1 (5 bases). V lost 1 base to trimming and J lost 2 bases, with 7 bases between them. CDR1 and CDR2 from the germline V gene are SGHNT and YYREEE (reference sequence). The CDR3 totals 13 residues.

This clone was observed a single time. The CDR3 spells CASSPTLKGDTEAFF. The CDR3, as DNA: TGTGCCAGCTCACCAACGTTGAAGGGGGACACTGAAGCTTTCTTT. This chain joins TRBV18 and TRBJ1-1, with D maybe TRBD1 (6 bases). This CDR3 is 15 amino acids long. Germline V lookup: CDR1 KGHSH, CDR2 LQKENI. The V gene lost 2 bases and the J gene lost 3 bases, with 13 bases spanning the gap.

V usage is TRBV2 and J usage is TRBJ1-5; 8 bases match TRBD1. V lost 4 bases to trimming and J lost 3 bases; unmatched junction nucleotides: 14. This CDR3 has 18 amino acids. CDR1 SNHLY and CDR2 FYNNEI come from the germline V gene. DNA for the CDR3: TGTGCCAGCAGTGGCCCCAAGACAGGGGAACCCTTCAATCAGCCCCAGCATTTT. The encoded protein is CASSGPKTGEPFNQPQHF.

The chain couples TRBV27 to TRBJ1-5; D uncertain. V lost 5 bases and J 7 bases, leaving 24 bases between the germline ends. The length of the CDR3 is 17 residues. Germline V lookup: CDR1 MNHEY, CDR2 SMNVEV (reference sequence). For the CDR3, the DNA is TGTGCCAGCAGTCCAACATCCGGACCCATTGCGGCCCAGCCCCAGCATTTT. Its protein product is CASSPTSGPIAAQPQHF.

This clone was picked up many times. CDR3 coding DNA: TGTGCCAGCAGTGGAACAACTTATGGCTACACCTTC. Translated: CASSGTTYGYTF. The chain has TRBV28 and TRBJ1-2, with D unclear. Per the germline V gene, CDR1 is MDHEN and CDR2 is SYDVKM. Trimming took 5 bases from V and 5 from J, leaving 9 bases between them. CDR3 length equals 12 residues.

The rearrangement links TRBV5-1 to TRBJ1-5, with D tentatively TRBD1 (6 bases). Trimming pared 4 bases from V and 0 bases from J, leaving 11 bases between. The CDR3 extends over 15 amino acids. Germline-derived CDR1 and CDR2 are SGHRS and YFSETQ. The CDR3: CASSIGTLSNQPQHF. CDR3 nucleotide sequence: TGCGCCAGCAGCATCGGGACACTTAGCAATCAGCCCCAGCATTTT.

CDR3: CASFDRVGYTF. The CDR3 region has the DNA TGTGCCAGCTTTGACAGGGTTGGCTACACCTTC. The chain links TRBV27 to TRBJ1-2; 7 bases align to TRBD1. Trimming cost V 8 bases and J 7 bases; bases outside gene matches: 4. CDR1 and CDR2 from the germline V gene are MNHEY and SMNVEV (reference sequence). This CDR3 comprises 11 residues.

This clone is termed medium-sized. This rearrangement joins TRBV19 to TRBJ2-3; TRBD1 is a possible D gene (5 bases). Germline V gives CDR1 LNHDA, CDR2 SQIVND (reference sequence). The CDR3 length is 14 residues. V shed 4 bases and J shed 4 bases, with 12 bases lying between them. In DNA form, the CDR3 reads TGTGCCAGTAGTACTCGGACACGCGCAGATACGCAGTATTTT. It is translated as CASSTRTRADTQYF.

This chain joins TRBV6-6 and TRBJ2-5; perhaps TRBD1 as D (6 bases). Per germline, CDR1 MNHNY and CDR2 SVGAGI (reference sequence). Trimming took 7 bases from V and 4 from J, leaving 13 bases between them. The length of the CDR3 is 13 residues. The CDR3 is CASNGQLRETQYF. The CDR3, as DNA: TGTGCCAGCAACGGACAGTTGAGAGAGACCCAGTACTTC.

The chain couples TRBV28 to TRBJ2-7; perhaps TRBD1 as D (6 bases). Trimming took off 6 bases at V and 2 bases at J, with 14 bases between the two ends. CDR1 and CDR2 (germline): MDHEN, SYDVKM. This CDR3 contains 14 residues. The CDR3 sequence is CASRAPGQTYEQYV. The CDR3 nucleotides are TGTGCCAGCAGGGCCCCAGGACAGACCTACGAGCAGTACGTC.

This clone has a handful of counts. The chain carries TRBV30 and TRBJ1-5, with 9 bases that match TRBD1. From germline, CDR1 is GTSNPN and CDR2 SVGIG (reference sequence). CDR3 length: 14 residues. Trimming removed 1 base from V and 7 bases from J; junction bases left unmatched: 5. CDR3 sequence (DNA): TGTGCCTGGAGTGCCGGGACAGGGAGGCAGCCCCAGCATTTT. Amino acid sequence: CAWSAGTGRQPQHF.

This clone has a single count. The chain carries TRBV18 and TRBJ2-3, with 8 bases identical to TRBD2. The CDR3 is made up of 16 amino acids. Germline V lookup: CDR1 KGHSH, CDR2 LQKENI. V lost 2 bases to trimming and J lost 6 bases; unmatched junction nucleotides: 10. CDR3 loop: CASSPSSSSGRDTQYF. The CDR3, as DNA: TGTGCCAGCTCACCAAGTTCGTCTAGCGGGCGGGATACGCAGTATTTT.